One sample yielded the 25 T cell receptor beta chains listed below, sequenced in a study of blood T cells in healthy people across ages. Sample-barcoded 5' priming and a J-beta primer mix drove a second PCR of roughly 7 to 11 cycles. Via MiXCR, TCRdb re-called the 5' RACE reads, giving one row per CDR3 protein. The repertoire holds hundreds of thousands of distinct CDR3 sequences, with approximately 65% as singletons. Sequencing used blood. These receptors all come from a man aged 25 to 40 in good health.

The chain employs TRBV2 and TRBJ2-7, with 8 bases identical to TRBD1. Germline CDR1 is SNHLY and CDR2 is FYNNEI. V was pared by 2 bases and J by 0 bases, with 9 bases of the junction left unmatched. The CDR3 is 17 amino acids. CDR3 bases: TGTGCCAGCAGTGAATTGTCTACCGGACAGGGCTCCTACGAGCAGTACTTC. It specifies CASSELSTGQGSYEQYF.

The chain employs TRBV28 and TRBJ2-2, with D perhaps matching TRBD1 (5 bases). The CDR3 sequence is 15 residues long. V lost 0 bases to trimming and J lost 5 bases, with 10 bases between them. In germline, CDR1 is MDHEN, CDR2 SYDVKM. This chain's CDR3 is CASSLWSKGTGELFF. The CDR3 DNA follows: TGTGCCAGCAGTTTATGGTCCAAGGGGACCGGGGAGCTGTTTTTT.

The rearrangement links TRBV20-1 to TRBJ1-5; TRBD1 might be the D (5 bases). The CDR3 is 14 residues long. The V gene lost 4 bases and the J gene lost 3 bases, with 13 bases spanning the gap. Germline V gene data show CDR1 as DFQATT and CDR2 as SNEGSKA (reference sequence). The CDR3 protein is CSAKGRTHNQPQHF. The CDR3 DNA reads TGCAGTGCTAAAGGAAGGACACACAATCAGCCCCAGCATTTT.

The chain employs TRBV9 and TRBJ2-1, with 7 bases identical to TRBD2. This CDR3 comprises 15 residues. V was clipped by 0 bases and J by 10 bases; unmatched bases: 10. The V gene's germline CDR1 is SGDLS and CDR2 YYNGEE. Here the CDR3 reads CASSVGGTTLSEQFF. In DNA, the CDR3 is TGTGCCAGCAGCGTAGGGGGGACTACCCTCTCCGAGCAGTTCTTC.

This chain connects TRBV14 to TRBJ2-5, with TRBD2 as a possible D gene (7 bases). Trimming pared 2 bases from V and 2 bases from J, leaving 30 bases between. This CDR3 region has 21 residues. Germline V CDR1 and CDR2: SGHDN, FVKESK. CDR3 in DNA: TGTGCCAGCAGCCAACGGAGTCCGAGGGGGGGGGCGCGGAAAGGACAAGAGACCCAGTACTTC. As protein: CASSQRSPRGGARKGQETQYF. The whole variable domain, remainder taken from reference TRBV14 and TRBJ2-5, is EAGVTQFPSHSVIEKGQTVTLRCDPISGHDNLYWYRRVMGKEIKFLLHFVKESKQDESGMPNNRFLAERTGGTYSTLKVQPAELEDSGVYFCASSQRSPRGGARKGQETQYFGPGTRLLVL.

This clonotype was counted once. The chain recombines TRBV15 with TRBJ2-4; possible D gene TRBD1, 6 bases. TRBJ2-7 explains the end of the DNA better; the J call may be wrong. The length of the CDR3 is 15 residues. Germline V gene sequence: CDR1 LNHNV, CDR2 YYDKDF (reference sequence). In DNA, the CDR3 is TGTGCCACCAGCAGAGAGGTGACAGGTGGTTACGAGCAGTACTTC. It encodes CATSREVTGGYEQYF.

The genes are TRBV2 and TRBJ1-2; D is undetermined. Trimming removed 3 bases at V and 3 bases at J, with 11 bases between. The V gene's germline CDR1 is SNHLY and CDR2 FYNNEI. This CDR3 spans 14 amino acids. CDR3 coding DNA: TGTGCCAGCAGTGATAAGTTAGGCTACTATGGCTACACCTTC. It codes for CASSDKLGYYGYTF.

The chain links TRBV4-2 to TRBJ2-7; 10 nucleotides agree with TRBD2. Trimming removed 4 bases from V and 0 bases from J; junction bases left unmatched: 9. The germline CDR1 and CDR2 sequences are LGHNA and YNFKEQ. The CDR3 is 17 amino acids. The CDR3 loop is CASSPFSSGGSSYEQYF. As DNA, the CDR3 is TGTGCCAGCAGCCCTTTCTCTAGCGGGGGCTCCTCCTACGAGCAGTACTTC.

V usage is TRBV18 and J usage is TRBJ2-3; D is ambiguous. Germline CDR1 KGHSH, CDR2 LQKENI. The CDR3 is made up of 13 amino acids. The ends were cut back, 3 bases at V and 5 bases at J, with 9 bases in the middle. DNA of the CDR3: TGTGCCAGCTCACCCCAGTCGAGAGATACGCAGTATTTT. It codes for CASSPQSRDTQYF.

Concerning this clonotype: The conserved closing phenylalanine or tryptophan is absent in this CDR3, likely reflecting a read error. The chain has TRBV7-9 and TRBJ2-4; D is uncertain. Germline V CDR1 and CDR2: SEHNR, FQNEAQ (reference sequence). CDR3 length: 12 residues. V was shortened by 0 bases and J by 6 bases, with 3 bases between the two germline ends. The CDR3 DNA sequence: TGTGCCAGCAGCTTAGCAGGAAACATTCAGTACTCC. It is translated as CASSLAGNIQYS.

The chain is built from TRBV9 and TRBJ1-4; D possibly corresponds to TRBD1 (5 bases). The V end was cut by 3 bases, the J end by 0 bases, with 15 bases between. Germline V gives CDR1 SGDLS, CDR2 YYNGEE. The CDR3 consists of 17 residues. The CDR3 spells CASSDSQGSATNEKLFF. The CDR3 DNA follows: TGTGCCAGCAGCGACTCGCAGGGTTCGGCAACTAATGAAAAACTGTTTTTT. The full variable domain, with the rest looked up from reference TRBV9 and TRBJ1-4, is DSGVTQTPKHLITATGQRVTLRCSPRSGDLSVYWYQQSLDQGLQFLIQYYNGEERAKGNILERFSAQQFPDLHSELNLSSLELGDSALYFCASSDSQGSATNEKLFFGSGTQLSVL.

This chain uses TRBV27 with TRBJ2-7; the D gene is possibly TRBD1 (6 bases). Germline V gene sequence: CDR1 MNHEY, CDR2 SMNVEV (reference sequence). The CDR3 consists of 14 residues. Deletions cut 2 bases from V and 3 bases from J, with 11 bases between. The CDR3 region has the DNA TGTGCCAGCAGTTTAACTGGACAGAACTACGAGCAGTACTTC. Its protein is CASSLTGQNYEQYF.

In its sample, this clonotype was seen a few times. The chain recombines TRBV3-1 with TRBJ2-3; D is ambiguous. Germline assignment: CDR1 LGHDT and CDR2 YNNKEL (reference sequence). CDR3 size: 12 residues. The V gene lost 1 base and the J gene lost 11 bases, with 10 bases spanning the gap. CDR3 in amino acids: CASSQGRDGQYF. The CDR3, as DNA: TGTGCCAGCAGCCAAGGAAGAGACGGGCAGTATTTT.

This chain joins TRBV2 and TRBJ2-3; D may be TRBD2 (5 bases). Germline CDR1 SNHLY, CDR2 FYNNEI. The CDR3 is made up of 16 amino acids. Trimming shortened V by 3 bases and J by 2 bases, and 15 bases separated the two germline ends. The CDR3 reads CASSEGITGSTDTQYF. CDR3 nucleotides: TGTGCCAGCAGTGAGGGTATTACGGGGTCCACAGATACGCAGTATTTT.

The chain carries TRBV12-5 and TRBJ2-5; D gene uncertain. Germline lookup yields CDR1 LGHNT and CDR2 FRNRAP. The CDR3 loop spans 15 amino acids. With 1 base removed from V and 5 bases from J, the gap between germline ends came to 14 bases. The CDR3 nucleotides are TGTGCTAGTGGTTTGGGGCTGCCGGATGGGGAGACCCAGTACTTC. Residues: CASGLGLPDGETQYF.

This clonotype showed up just once. The chain links TRBV11-1 to TRBJ2-5; D gene unclear. The J call is in doubt because the DNA end fits TRBJ2-7 better. Germline loops: CDR1 SGHAT, CDR2 FQDESV (reference sequence). CDR3 length: 16 amino acids. The CDR3 loop reads CASIQTRGEIFYEQYF. CDR3 in DNA: TGTGCCAGCATCCAAACCAGAGGCGAGATTTTCTACGAGCAGTACTTC.

The chain combines TRBV5-1 with TRBJ1-2; D not resolved. CDR3 length: 14 residues. Per the germline V gene, CDR1 is SGHRS and CDR2 is YFSETQ. The V end was cut by 0 bases, the J end by 4 bases, with 10 bases between. CDR3 DNA: TGCGCCAGCAGCTTGGAAGCCGTGGGCTATGGCTACACCTTC. Translation: CASSLEAVGYGYTF.

The V call is TRBV28, the J call TRBJ2-7; 12 positions agree with TRBD1. In germline, CDR1 is MDHEN, CDR2 SYDVKM. Losses at the gene ends were 3 bases for V and 7 bases for J; bases not matched to a gene: 7. CDR3 length: 15 residues. The CDR3 DNA reads TGTGCCAGCAGTTTGGAGGGACAGGGGGCGGAGGAGCAGTACTTC. Translated: CASSLEGQGAEEQYF. Together with reference TRBV28 and TRBJ2-7, the CDR3 gives the full variable domain: DVKVTQSSRYLVKRTGEKVFLECVQDMDHENMFWYRQDPGLGLRLIYFSYDVKMKEKGDIPEGYSVSREKKERFSLILESASTNQTSMYLCASSLEGQGAEEQYFGPGTRLTVT.

J is TRBJ1-2 and V is TRBV6-1; weak D call: TRBD1 (6 bases). V lost 3 bases, J lost 4 bases, and 15 bases lay in between. The CDR3 sequence is 15 residues long. The germline gives CDR1 MNHNS, CDR2 SASEGT. CDR3 in DNA: TGTGCCAGCAGTGAGTGGGGGGCGAATATCTATGGCTACACCTTC. Its protein product is CASSEWGANIYGYTF.

The CDR3 region is CASSRTGTSGASYNEQFF. CDR3 bases: TGTGCCAGCAGCCGTACCGGGACTAGCGGGGCGTCCTACAATGAGCAGTTCTTC. The chain has TRBV3-1 and TRBJ2-1; 13 nucleotides line up with TRBD2. The CDR3 is made up of 18 amino acids. The trim removed 4 bases at V and 1 base at J, leaving 7 bases unmatched. Germline values: CDR1 LGHDT, CDR2 YNNKEL (reference sequence).

The chain joins TRBV20-1 to TRBJ2-7; TRBD2 matches at 10 bases. This CDR3 contains 14 residues. Germline loops: CDR1 DFQATT, CDR2 SNEGSKA (reference sequence). The ends lost 1 base at V and 5 bases at J; junction bases unmatched: 5. The CDR3 nucleotides are TGCAGTGCTAGAGGGGGACTAGCGCTGCACGAGCAGTACTTC. It specifies CSARGGLALHEQYF.

The CDR3 nucleotides read TGTGCCAGCAGCTTGGCAGGGTTTACGATTCTGTATGGCTACACCTTC. Amino acid sequence: CASSLAGFTILYGYTF. The V and J genes are TRBV5-6 and TRBJ1-2, with TRBD1 as a possible D gene (5 bases). V was trimmed by 0 bases and J by 5 bases, leaving 17 bases between them. There are 16 residues in the CDR3. Germline assignment: CDR1 SGHDT and CDR2 YYEEEE.

The rearrangement uses TRBV12-3 or TRBV12-4 and TRBJ1-2, with 11 bases that match TRBD1. V shed 6 bases, J shed 8 bases, and the junction held 5 bases outside the gene matches. The CDR3 sequence is 13 residues long. The CDR3: CASSRDRGEGYTF. The CDR3 nucleotides are TGTGCCAGCAGCCGGGACAGGGGGGAAGGCTACACCTTC.

V is TRBV7-9 and J is TRBJ2-3; D is possibly TRBD2 (6 bases). V was trimmed by 5 bases and J by 5 bases, leaving 17 bases between them. The CDR3 runs to 15 residues. CDR1 is SEHNR and CDR2 is FQNEAQ in the germline V gene (reference sequence). The CDR3 DNA reads as TGTGCCAGCAGCCGGGACTTCAAAACGGGAGATACGCAGTATTTT. This translates into CASSRDFKTGDTQYF. Based on the CDR3 plus reference TRBV7-9 and TRBJ2-3, the full variable domain is DTGVSQNPRHKITKRGQNVTFRCDPISEHNRLYWYRQTLGQGPEFLTYFQNEAQLEKSRLLSDRFSAERPKGSFSTLEIQRTEQGDSAMYLCASSRDFKTGDTQYFGPGTRLTVL.

V gene TRBV4-3 combines with J gene TRBJ2-2, with D perhaps matching TRBD1 (6 bases). The CDR3 length is 13 residues. Germline CDR1 is LGHNA and CDR2 is YSLEER. V was shortened by 2 bases and J by 6 bases, with 7 bases between the two germline ends. CDR3 loop: CASSQSGAGELFF. The CDR3, as DNA: TGCGCCAGCAGCCAATCAGGGGCCGGGGAGCTGTTTTTT.